Listed below are T cell receptor beta chains from one sample, sequenced in a study of early T cells in non-severe SARS-CoV-2 infection. TCRdb ran MiXCR on the 5' RACE reads and lists one entry per CDR3 protein. Of over 50,000 distinct CDR3 sequences listed, approximately 10% are singletons. Input material: whole blood. Receptor source: an adult who was a healthcare worker with PCR-confirmed SARS-CoV-2 infection or an uninfected control (not recorded which). The CDR3 runs from the conserved cysteine through the conserved F or W. The D gene is left open where the match is weak. Size tells how often a clone was seen (once, few, many) or the class of an expanded clone, and some rows leave it out.

TRBV6-2/TRBV6-3	14	TRBD2	TRBJ2-7	-	TGTGCCAGCAGTTCCGGCGGGGGGCTTTACGAGCAGTACTTC	CASSSGGGLYEQYF
TRBV7-6	16	-	TRBJ1-4	few	TGTGCCAGCAGCTTAAATCCCCCAGGGGATAATGAAAAACTGTTTTTT	CASSLNPPGDNEKLFF
TRBV11-2	17	TRBD2	TRBJ2-3	many	TGTGCCAGCAGCCTAGGGACTAGCGGGGGGCCGGAAGATACGCAGTATTTT	CASSLGTSGGPEDTQYF
TRBV27	14	TRBD1	TRBJ1-1	many	TGTGCCAGCAGTTGGGGACAGAAGAACACTGAAGCTTTCTTT	CASSWGQKNTEAFF
TRBV9	14	-	TRBJ1-5	few	TGTGCCAGCAGCGTAAGTGGAGGCAATCAGCCCCAGCATTTT	CASSVSGGNQPQHF
TRBV7-2	14	-	TRBJ1-2	few	TGTGCCAGCAGGGTGGGCAGGAGTAACTATGGCTACACCTTC	CASRVGRSNYGYTF
TRBV11-2	16	TRBD2	TRBJ2-3	many	TGTGCCAGCAGCGTCCTAGCGGGGGGAACGACAGATACGCAGTATTTT	CASSVLAGGTTDTQYF
TRBV7-8	12	TRBD2	TRBJ2-3	many	TGTGCCAGCAGCTTAAGGCTAGCGGGGCAGTATTTT	CASSLRLAGQYF
TRBV25-1	15	TRBD1	TRBJ2-5	-	TGTGCCAGCACTACGGCCGGGACAGGGGAAGAGACCCAGTACTTC	CASTTAGTGEETQYF
TRBV19	14	-	TRBJ1-2	many	TGTGCCAGTAGTATACAGACCTCCAACTATGGCTACACCTTC	CASSIQTSNYGYTF
TRBV28	14	-	TRBJ2-7	many	TGTGCCAGCGCTACAACCGCCGCGCAGGACGAGCAGTACTTC	CASATTAAQDEQYF
TRBV11-2	13	-	TRBJ2-1	-	TGTGCCACTGGGACCGTAGGGTCCAATGAGCAGTTCTTC	CATGTVGSNEQFF
TRBV2	14	-	TRBJ2-3	few	TGTGCCAGCAGGGGCATAGCCTCCACAGATACGCAGTATTTT	CASRGIASTDTQYF
TRBV7-8	16	-	TRBJ2-2	-	TGTGCCAGCAGCCCCCTAGGAGGGGGCCCTACCGGGGAGCTGTTTTTT	CASSPLGGGPTGELFF
TRBV5-5	14	-	TRBJ1-6	few	TGTGCCAGCAGCTTGCGGTGGGATAATTCACCCCTCCACTTT	CASSLRWDNSPLHF
TRBV27	18	TRBD2	TRBJ2-3	-	TGTGCCAGCAGTTTGGGACTAGCGGGGGTGTTTCGCACAGATACGCAGTATTTT	CASSLGLAGVFRTDTQYF
TRBV20-1	12	-	TRBJ1-1	many	TGCAGTGCTAGAGCAAGAGGGTTAGGGGCTTTCTTT	CSARARGLGAFF
TRBV20-1	17	TRBD2	TRBJ2-3	few	TGCAGTGCTAGGGTGATTTTTTTAGGACTAGAAGGAGATACGCAGTATTTT	CSARVIFLGLEGDTQYF
TRBV12-3/TRBV12-4	19	TRBD2	TRBJ2-7	few	TGTGCCAGCAGTCCCTCAGGAGGGACTAGCGGGGGCCTCTCCTACGAGCAGTACTTC	CASSPSGGTSGGLSYEQYF
TRBV20-1	15	-	TRBJ2-7	-	TGCAGTGCTAGAGAGCCACAGGGTAGCTCCTACGAGCAGTACTTC	CSAREPQGSSYEQYF
TRBV4-1	12	-	TRBJ2-7	-	TGCGCCAGCAGCCAAGAAGTTAACGAGCAGTACTTC	CASSQEVNEQYF
TRBV29-1	10	-	TRBJ1-1	few	TGCAGCGCAACCGGGACTGAAGCTTTCTTT	CSATGTEAFF
TRBV2	16	TRBD1	TRBJ2-2	few	TGTGCCAGCAGCGCTTTGACAGGGGGCGCGGTCGGGGAGCTGTTTTTT	CASSALTGGAVGELFF
TRBV11-2	15	-	TRBJ2-7	many	TGTGCCAGCAGCTTAGTACCAGACAGCCGCTACGAGCAGTACTTC	CASSLVPDSRYEQYF
TRBV12-3/TRBV12-4	16	-	TRBJ2-1	few	TGTGCCAGCAGTTTTGGGGGGGCCGTCCGGAACAATGAGCAGTTCTTC	CASSFGGAVRNNEQFF
TRBV7-2	15	-	TRBJ2-1	many	TGTGCCAGCAGCTTAGTCGTCGTAGCAGGGAATGAGCAGTTCTTC	CASSLVVVAGNEQFF
TRBV5-1	15	TRBD1	TRBJ2-5	-	TGCGCCAGCAGCTTGGGAAACAGGGGTGTAGAGACCCAGTACTTC	CASSLGNRGVETQYF
TRBV20-1	13	-	TRBJ1-2	many	TGCAGTGCTAGAGGAGAGGATAACTATGGCTACACCTTC	CSARGEDNYGYTF
TRBV20-1	17	TRBD1	TRBJ2-3	many	TGCAGTGCTAGAGATCGGCGGAGGACAGGGTTAACAGATACGCAGTATTTT	CSARDRRRTGLTDTQYF
TRBV11-2	17	-	TRBJ1-1	many	TGTGCCAGCAGCTTAGATCGTCAGACAGCCTGGGTCACTGAAGCTTTCTTT	CASSLDRQTAWVTEAFF
TRBV20-1	15	-	TRBJ2-5	-	TGCAGTGCTAGAGTGGAGGACCGCCGGCGGGAGACCCAGTACTTC	CSARVEDRRRETQYF
TRBV3-1	16	-	TRBJ2-3	few	TGTGCCAGCAGCCAAGATTTGGGGCTAGAGACAGATACGCAGTATTTT	CASSQDLGLETDTQYF
TRBV9	13	-	TRBJ2-3	-	TGTGCCAGCACCAAAGGGTTCACAGATACGCAGTATTTT	CASTKGFTDTQYF
TRBV2	15	TRBD1	TRBJ2-1	-	TGTGCCAGCAGCCCCGGGACAGGGGGGGTCAATGAGCAGTTCTTC	CASSPGTGGVNEQFF
TRBV7-2	14	TRBD1	TRBJ1-5	-	TGTGCCAGCAGGCAATCAGGGGGCGGTCAGCCCCAGCATTTT	CASRQSGGGQPQHF
TRBV6-4	12	-	TRBJ2-2	many	TGTGCCAGCAGTGACGGGGGCGGGGAGCTGTTTTTT	CASSDGGGELFF
TRBV20-1	16	-	TRBJ2-5	many	TGCAGTGCTAGAGATCCCTCGGGTGGGTCCCGGGAGACCCAGTACTTC	CSARDPSGGSRETQYF
TRBV14	19	TRBD1	TRBJ1-2	many	TGTGCCAGCAGCCAAGATTTCAGGACAGGGGCTAGAGCTAACTATGGCTACACCTTC	CASSQDFRTGARANYGYTF
TRBV20-1	13	-	TRBJ1-2	-	TGCAGTGCCCGCAGGGAGGTCGACTATGGCTACACCTTC	CSARREVDYGYTF
TRBV7-6	15	-	TRBJ2-2	many	TGTGCCAGCAGCCCGGGGATATTTAACACCGGGGAGCTGTTTTTT	CASSPGIFNTGELFF
TRBV20-1	13	-	TRBJ1-1	many	TGCAGTGCTAGGGGTGGACCGTGGGCTGAAGCTTTCTTT	CSARGGPWAEAFF
TRBV20-1	11	-	TRBJ2-1	many	TGCAGTGCTTCCCACCACAATGAGCAGTTCTTC	CSASHHNEQFF
TRBV5-4	14	-	TRBJ2-1	few	TGTGCCAGCAGGTACGAAGGGGTTGTCAATGAGCAGTTCTTC	CASRYEGVVNEQFF
TRBV7-6	14	-	TRBJ2-2	many	TGTGCCAGCAGCTCACAGGGGAACACCGGGGAGCTGTTTTTT	CASSSQGNTGELFF
TRBV4-3	15	TRBD1	TRBJ1-6	few	TGCGCCAGCAGCCAAGGGCAGGGGGCGCCGTCACCCCTCCACTTT	CASSQGQGAPSPLHF